The 23 T cell receptor beta chains below were found in one sample sequenced in a study of T cell responses to AZD1222 COVID-19 vaccine. Using immunoSEQ multiplex PCR, the repertoire was profiled, and TCRdb retains in-frame clones only, with some absent. The sample has over 200,000 clones; about 95% are singletons. This specimen consisted of peripheral blood, obtained 28 days after the second dose of the MenACWY control vaccine. Receptor source: an adult who received the MenACWY meningococcal vaccine as a control.

This sequence joins TRBV28 and TRBJ1-1; 9 bases line up with TRBD1. CDR3 length: 15 residues. The trim removed 7 bases at V and 5 bases at J, leaving 11 bases unmatched. Per germline, CDR1 MDHEN and CDR2 SYDVKM. The CDR3 coding sequence is TGTGCCAGCACCACTACCGGGACAGGGTGGACTGAAGCTTTCTTT. Its translation: CASTTTGTGWTEAFF.

The chain couples TRBV2 to TRBJ2-7, with TRBD1 matching over 9 bases. V lost 3 bases to trimming and J lost 0 bases; unmatched junction nucleotides: 6. Germline assignment: CDR1 SNHLY and CDR2 FYNNEI. The CDR3 length is 16 residues. The CDR3 sequence: CASSDPDRGSSYEQYF. The CDR3 DNA reads as TGTGCCAGCAGTGATCCCGACAGGGGGAGCTCCTACGAGCAGTACTTC.

The chain recombines TRBV5-4 with TRBJ1-4, with TRBD1 matching 9 bases. Germline V gene sequence: CDR1 SGHNT, CDR2 YYREEE (reference sequence). This CDR3 is 15 amino acids long. V shed 3 bases, J shed 5 bases, and the junction held 5 bases outside the gene matches. This chain's CDR3 is CASSSSGQGNEKLFF. The CDR3 DNA reads as TGTGCCAGCAGCTCGTCTGGACAGGGGAATGAAAAACTGTTTTTT.

This chain links TRBV9 with TRBJ2-7; perhaps D is TRBD1 or TRBD2 (6 bases each). Germline V gene sequence: CDR1 SGDLS, CDR2 YYNGEE. The CDR3 length is 14 residues. V was trimmed by 4 bases and J by 3 bases, leaving 14 bases between them. This CDR3 is CASSRGDNSYEQYF. The CDR3 region has the DNA TGTGCCAGCAGCAGGGGGGACAATAGCTACGAGCAGTACTTC. Filled out from reference TRBV9 and TRBJ2-7, the complete variable domain reads DSGVTQTPKHLITATGQRVTLRCSPRSGDLSVYWYQQSLDQGLQFLIQYYNGEERAKGNILERFSAQQFPDLHSELNLSSLELGDSALYFCASSRGDNSYEQYFGPGTRLTVT.

V and J are TRBV28 and TRBJ1-5, with D possibly being TRBD1 (6 bases). Trimming removed 3 bases at V and 4 bases at J, with 16 bases between. This CDR3 has 16 amino acids. Germline CDR1 is MDHEN and CDR2 is SYDVKM. The CDR3 loop is CASSFPNRADNQPQHF. DNA for the CDR3: TGTGCCAGCAGTTTCCCCAACAGGGCAGATAATCAGCCCCAGCATTTT.

The gene calls are TRBV19 and TRBJ1-2, with 8 bases that match TRBD1. V dropped 4 bases and J dropped 7; count of bases not matched to a gene: 11. In germline, CDR1 is LNHDA, CDR2 SQIVND (reference sequence). This CDR3 comprises 15 residues. The DNA for the CDR3 is TGTGCCAGTAGTACCTACCCGGACAGGGAGGGTGGCTACACCTTC. Protein sequence: CASSTYPDREGGYTF.

The chain links TRBV7-3 to TRBJ2-2, with 12 nucleotides matching TRBD2. CDR1 is SGHTA, CDR2 FQGTGA, per germline. This CDR3 is built from 14 residues. V trimming: 9 bases; J trimming: 5 bases; junction bases outside the gene matches: 4. CDR3 loop: CASETSGGTGELFF. CDR3 nucleotide sequence: TGTGCCAGTGAGACTAGCGGGGGAACCGGGGAGCTGTTTTTT.

The genes are TRBV7-2 and TRBJ1-1; TRBD1 is a possible D gene (5 bases). This CDR3 is 14 amino acids long. Germline assignment: CDR1 SGHTA and CDR2 FQGNSA. Trimming took off 3 bases at V and 7 bases at J, with 15 bases between the two ends. CDR3 region: CASSLAVARGEAFF. The CDR3 region has the DNA TGTGCCAGCAGCTTGGCGGTGGCGAGGGGTGAAGCTTTCTTT.

This chain links TRBV6-5 with TRBJ2-7; 7 bases agree with TRBD1. The trim removed 2 bases at V and 1 base at J, leaving 8 bases unmatched. The CDR3 totals 16 residues. Germline loops: CDR1 MNHEY, CDR2 SVGAGI. The CDR3: CASSYVNRGGSYEQYF. In DNA, the CDR3 is TGTGCCAGCAGTTACGTGAACAGGGGTGGGTCCTACGAGCAGTACTTC.

The chain uses TRBV6-5 and TRBJ1-6; 7 bases map to TRBD1. The V segment lost 8 bases and the J segment 10 bases; nucleotides outside the gene matches: 5. Germline CDR1 and CDR2: MNHEY and SVGAGI. This CDR3 comprises 12 residues. CDR3 in amino acids: CASRQGESPLHF. The CDR3 DNA is TGTGCCAGCCGACAGGGAGAGTCACCCCTCCACTTT.

The chain combines TRBV5-1 with TRBJ2-1, with 8 positions matching TRBD2. Germline values: CDR1 SGHRS, CDR2 YFSETQ. Trimming cost V 3 bases and J 4 bases; bases outside gene matches: 9. This CDR3 spans 16 amino acids. The DNA of the CDR3 is TGCGCCAGCAGCTCCTTTGCGGGGGGCATGTACAATGAGCAGTTCTTC. It is translated as CASSSFAGGMYNEQFF.

The V gene is TRBV7-3, the J gene TRBJ2-1; D remains unclear. CDR3 length: 13 amino acids. Germline CDR1 reads SGHTA; CDR2 reads FQGTGA. Between the trimmed V and J ends, which lost 3 bases and 6 bases, there was a span of 9 bases. CDR3 nucleotides: TGTGCCAGCAGCTTGGATTGGACCAATGAGCAGTTCTTC. Translating gives CASSLDWTNEQFF.

The V gene is TRBV19, the J gene TRBJ1-2; possible D gene TRBD1, 6 bases. The CDR3 runs to 15 residues. Trimming stripped 6 bases from V and 4 bases from J, with 18 bases between. CDR1 and CDR2 (germline): LNHDA, SQIVND (reference sequence). The CDR3 sequence: CASSRTKDSGYGYTF. CDR3 sequence (DNA): TGTGCCAGTAGCCGGACCAAGGACAGCGGCTATGGCTACACCTTC.

The rearrangement joins TRBV29-1 to TRBJ2-7, with 13 nucleotides matching TRBD2. This CDR3 is 13 amino acids long. The J segment lost 6 bases and the V segment lost 7 bases, leaving 6 bases of the junction unmatched. The germline CDR1 and CDR2 sequences are SQVTM and ANQGSEA. The CDR3 coding sequence is TGCAGCGGGACTAGCGGGAGCTCTCTCGAGCAGTACTTC. Translated: CSGTSGSSLEQYF.

V usage is TRBV18 and J usage is TRBJ1-1; D remains unclear. The CDR3 is made up of 14 amino acids. Germline CDR1 reads KGHSH; CDR2 reads LQKENI. The V gene lost 3 bases and the J gene lost 2 bases, with 10 bases spanning the gap. The CDR3: CASSPLEANTEAFF. The CDR3 DNA sequence: TGTGCCAGCTCACCCCTGGAGGCCAACACTGAAGCTTTCTTT. The full variable domain, rest sourced from reference TRBV18 and TRBJ1-1, is NAGVMQNPRHLVRRRGQEARLRCSPMKGHSHVYWYRQLPEEGLKFMVYLQKENIIDESGMPKERFSAEFPKEGPSILRIQQVVRGDSAAYFCASSPLEANTEAFFGQGTRLTVV.

Note on this clone: The sample carries other DNA sequences with the same CDR3. V is TRBV28 and J is TRBJ2-7, with no clear D. Trimming stripped 4 bases from V and 4 bases from J, with 5 bases between. The CDR3 sequence is 11 residues long. CDR1 and CDR2 from the germline V gene are MDHEN and SYDVKM. The DNA of the CDR3 is TGTGCCAGCAGTTGGGCTTACGAGCAGTACTTC. This gives the protein CASSWAYEQYF.

This chain connects TRBV7-7 to TRBJ2-1; no firm D call. Trimming removed 3 bases at V and 0 bases at J, with 12 bases between. Per germline, CDR1 SSHAT and CDR2 FNYEAQ (reference sequence). The CDR3 extends over 16 amino acids. Here the CDR3 DNA reads TGTGCCAGCAGCTTGTTCACCGATGGCTCCTACAATGAGCAGTTCTTC. Translation: CASSLFTDGSYNEQFF.

CDR3 coding DNA: TGTGCCAGCAGAGAGGCGCTTTTCTCCTACGAGCAGTACTTC. Residues: CASREALFSYEQYF. The chain combines TRBV27 with TRBJ2-7; D gene unclear. CDR1 MNHEY and CDR2 SMNVEV come from the germline V gene (reference sequence). V was shortened by 6 bases and J by 0 bases, with 12 bases between the two germline ends. The length of the CDR3 is 14 residues.

This rearrangement joins TRBV6-2 or TRBV6-3 to TRBJ2-7; D gene unclear. Per the germline V gene, CDR1 is MNHEY and CDR2 is SVGEGT. The germline V and J ends were trimmed by 2 bases and 3 bases, with 5 bases remaining between them. The CDR3 contains 12 residues. This CDR3 reads CASSYVGYEQYF. The CDR3, as DNA: TGTGCCAGCAGTTACGTCGGCTACGAGCAGTACTTC.

This chain uses TRBV11-2 with TRBJ2-7; TRBD1 aligns across 10 bases. The V and J ends lost 4 bases and 2 bases, in that order; junction bases with no gene match: 5. Germline V CDR1 and CDR2: SGHAT, FQNNGV. The CDR3 spans 15 residues. The CDR3: CASSSDRGPPYEQYF. The CDR3 DNA is TGTGCCAGCAGCTCAGACAGGGGGCCACCCTACGAGCAGTACTTC.

This chain links TRBV19 with TRBJ1-1, with D perhaps matching TRBD1 (5 bases). With 3 bases removed from V and 8 bases from J, the gap between germline ends came to 10 bases. The germline V gene encodes CDR1 LNHDA and CDR2 SQIVND (reference sequence). This CDR3 spans 12 amino acids. The chain's CDR3 is CASSIGAREAFF. The CDR3, as DNA: TGTGCCAGTAGTATTGGGGCTCGGGAAGCTTTCTTT. Combining the CDR3 with reference TRBV19 and TRBJ1-1 gives the whole variable domain DGGITQSPKYLFRKEGQNVTLSCEQNLNHDAMYWYRQDPGQGLRLIYYSQIVNDFQKGDIAEGYSVSREKKESFPLTVTSAQKNPTAFYLCASSIGAREAFFGQGTRLTVV.

The chain has TRBV19 and TRBJ2-6; TRBD1 agrees at 8 bases. The ends lost 3 bases at V and 0 bases at J; junction bases unmatched: 1. There are 16 residues in the CDR3. CDR1 LNHDA and CDR2 SQIVND come from the germline V gene (reference sequence). The DNA of the CDR3 is TGTGCCAGTAGTATGGGACAGGCCTCTGGGGCCAACGTCCTGACTTTC. Its protein product is CASSMGQASGANVLTF.

The gene calls are TRBV28 and TRBJ1-5; a possible D gene is TRBD1 (5 bases). The germline V and J ends were trimmed by 6 bases and 9 bases, with 18 bases remaining between them. In germline, CDR1 is MDHEN, CDR2 SYDVKM. The CDR3 extends over 14 amino acids. CDR3 sequence: CASSPRDRGRPQHF. The CDR3 region has the DNA TGTGCCAGCAGCCCCCGGGACCGCGGGAGGCCCCAGCATTTT.